These 9 T cell receptor beta chains were all obtained from the same sample, sequenced in a study of blood T cell repertoires in COVID-19 (TCRdb year 2020). Receptor libraries were prepared by the immunoSEQ multiplex PCR assay. TCRdb provides this immuneACCESS table in a form limited to in-frame rearrangements. Some clones are lacking; in checked studies, under half of them reflect an unresolved V gene, and why the rest are absent is not known. In this sample the table shows around 260,000 clones, 90% of which occur a single time. The ten largest clonotypes hold around 1.1% of the sample. The sequenced sample consisted of PBMCs or T cells enriched from blood (not recorded which). The receptors stem from a woman in her 30s who had recovered from COVID-19.

The chain uses TRBV7-8 and TRBJ2-3; a possible D gene is TRBD1 (6 bases). Deletions cut 5 bases from V and 0 bases from J, with 12 bases between. The CDR3 is 15 residues long. CDR1 is SGHVS, CDR2 FQNEAQ, per germline. CDR3 sequence reads: CASSRGQSSTDTQYF. The CDR3 bases are TGTGCCAGCAGCCGAGGACAGTCTAGCACAGATACGCAGTATTTT.

The chain links TRBV29-1 to TRBJ2-2; weak D call: TRBD1 (5 bases). V dropped 5 bases and J dropped 5 bases, with 12 bases sitting between them. The germline gives CDR1 SQVTM, CDR2 ANQGSEA. This CDR3 has 13 amino acids. The CDR3 loop is CSVLGVGTGELFF. The CDR3 DNA reads as TGCAGCGTTCTAGGGGTAGGGACCGGGGAGCTGTTTTTT.

The V and J genes are TRBV28 and TRBJ2-7; 7 bases match TRBD2. V was pared by 2 bases and J by 2 bases, with 18 bases of the junction left unmatched. CDR3 length equals 19 residues. Germline CDR1 reads MDHEN; CDR2 reads SYDVKM. The CDR3 region is CASSLMITSLAGPPYEQYF. CDR3 bases: TGTGCCAGCAGTTTAATGATCACCTCGTTAGCGGGCCCTCCCTACGAGCAGTACTTC.

The rearrangement links TRBV5-6 to TRBJ1-4, with 9 positions matching TRBD1. The V gene's germline CDR1 is SGHDT and CDR2 YYEEEE. After removal of 3 bases from V and 10 bases from J, the junction contained 10 bases not matched to a gene. The CDR3 is 15 residues long. The CDR3 coding sequence is TGTGCCAGCAGCTCGTCGGGACAGGGAGAAGGAAAACTGTTTTTT. Translated: CASSSSGQGEGKLFF.

The V gene is TRBV29-1, the J gene TRBJ1-3; the match to TRBD1 covers 9 bases. With 6 bases clipped from V and 2 bases from J, the junction kept 5 bases outside the gene matches. Per germline, CDR1 SQVTM and CDR2 ANQGSEA. The CDR3 is 14 amino acids. CDR3 DNA: TGCAGCGTGGACGGGACAGGGACTGGAAACACCATATATTTT. It yields the protein CSVDGTGTGNTIYF.

The chain uses TRBV18 and TRBJ2-2; 8 bases are shared with TRBD1. CDR1 is KGHSH and CDR2 is LQKENI in the germline V gene. This CDR3 comprises 15 residues. V lost 3 bases, J lost 2 bases, and 2 bases stayed unmatched. CDR3 bases: TGTGCCAGCTCACCCGGACAGGGCAACACCGGGGAGCTGTTTTTT. Its protein product is CASSPGQGNTGELFF.

This chain uses TRBV4-3 with TRBJ2-2; tentatively, D is TRBD1 (6 bases). CDR1 LGHNA and CDR2 YSLEER come from the germline V gene. Between the trimmed V and J ends, which lost 3 bases and 4 bases, there was a span of 12 bases. CDR3 length: 15 amino acids. The CDR3 reads CASSHGRGGTGELFF. CDR3 DNA: TGCGCCAGCAGCCACGGCAGGGGTGGCACCGGGGAGCTGTTTTTT.

The chain employs TRBV28 and TRBJ1-2, with D maybe TRBD1 (5 bases). With 3 bases removed from V and 4 bases from J, the gap between germline ends came to 12 bases. There are 14 residues in the CDR3. In germline, CDR1 is MDHEN, CDR2 SYDVKM. The CDR3 loop reads CASSFSGTIYGYTF. The DNA for the CDR3 is TGTGCCAGCAGTTTTTCCGGGACTATCTATGGCTACACCTTC.

The chain carries TRBV30 and TRBJ2-5, with D possibly matching TRBD1 (5 bases). The length of the CDR3 is 12 residues. V dropped 0 bases and J dropped 5 bases, with 7 bases sitting between them. Looked up from germline, CDR1 is GTSNPN and CDR2 is SVGIG (reference sequence). The CDR3, as DNA: TGTGCCTGGAGTGTACAGGCGGAGACCCAGTACTTC. Translated, it gives CAWSVQAETQYF.